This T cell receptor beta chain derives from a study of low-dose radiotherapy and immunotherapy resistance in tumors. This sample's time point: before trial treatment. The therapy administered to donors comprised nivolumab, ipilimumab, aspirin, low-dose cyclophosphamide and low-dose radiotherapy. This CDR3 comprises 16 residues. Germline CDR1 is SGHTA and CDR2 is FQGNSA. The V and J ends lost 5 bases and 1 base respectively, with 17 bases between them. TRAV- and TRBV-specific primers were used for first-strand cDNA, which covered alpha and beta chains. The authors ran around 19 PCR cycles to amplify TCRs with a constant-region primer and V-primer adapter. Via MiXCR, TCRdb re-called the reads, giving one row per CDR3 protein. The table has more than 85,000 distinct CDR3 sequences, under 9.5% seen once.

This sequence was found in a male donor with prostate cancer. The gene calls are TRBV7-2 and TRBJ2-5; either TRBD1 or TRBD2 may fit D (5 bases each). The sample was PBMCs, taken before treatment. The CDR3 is CASSAPGRAGQETQYF. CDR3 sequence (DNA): TGTGCCAGCAGCGCCCCCGGCAGGGCGGGCCAAGAGACCCAGTACTTC.